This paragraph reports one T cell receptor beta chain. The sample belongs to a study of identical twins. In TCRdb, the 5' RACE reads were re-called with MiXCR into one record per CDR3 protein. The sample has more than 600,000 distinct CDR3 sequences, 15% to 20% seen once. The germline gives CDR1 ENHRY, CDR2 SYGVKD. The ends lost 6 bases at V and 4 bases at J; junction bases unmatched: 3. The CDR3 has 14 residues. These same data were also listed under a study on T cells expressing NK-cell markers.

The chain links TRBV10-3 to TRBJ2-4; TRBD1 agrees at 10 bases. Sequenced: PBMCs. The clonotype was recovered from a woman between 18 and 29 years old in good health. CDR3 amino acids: CAIREGQGKNIQYF. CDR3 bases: TGTGCCATCAGGGAGGGACAGGGGAAAAACATTCAGTACTTC.